Below are 17 T cell receptor beta chains sequenced from a single sample in a study of CXCR3-negative and CXCR3-positive naive CD8 T cells. Study-wide results and caveats: CXCR3-positive naive cells had more hydrophobic TRB CDR3s than CXCR3-negative naive cells.

The antigens of these receptors remain unknown. In preparing the TRB cDNA libraries, 5' RACE with UMI labels was used. Using the 5' RACE reads, TCRdb records one entry per CDR3 protein without DNA. The sample table includes roughly 120,000 distinct CDR3 sequences. The sequenced sample consisted of naive CXCR3+ CD8+ T cells from blood. Subset given: CD45RO-CCR7+CD27+CD95- naive CD8+ T cells expressing CXCR3 (TNR3+). The receptors were gathered from a human donor in good health. Some clones in this sample may be carry-over from other donors' samples.

The CDR3 loop reads CASSWGSETQYF. J is TRBJ2-5 and V is TRBV23-1; TCRdb proposes TRBD1, but this gene call is untestable without DNA. TRBV23-1 is placed among ORFs of uncertain function. The CDR3 length is 12 residues.

The V and J genes are TRBV5-1 and TRBJ2-3; checking the TCRdb D call of TRBD2 is not possible without DNA. Looked up from germline, CDR1 is SGHRS and CDR2 is YFSETQ. The CDR3 has 13 residues. CDR3 sequence reads: CASRASGADTQYF.

The chain combines TRBV5-1 with TRBJ2-1; with no DNA, the TCRdb D assignment of TRBD1 cannot be verified. The length of the CDR3 is 12 residues. Germline V lookup: CDR1 SGHRS, CDR2 YFSETQ. CDR3 amino acids: CASSFEGDEQFF. Supplemented by reference TRBV5-1 and TRBJ2-1, the full variable domain reads KAGVTQTPRYLIKTRGQQVTLSCSPISGHRSVSWYQQTPGQGLQFLFEYFSETQRNKGNFPGRFSGRQFSNSRSEMNVSTLELGDSALYLCASSFEGDEQFFGPGTRLTVL.

The chain is built from TRBV7-9 and TRBJ2-5; the TCRdb D gene call, TRBD1, has no DNA to confirm it. The CDR3 contains 15 residues. Looked up from germline, CDR1 is SEHNR and CDR2 is FQNEAQ (reference sequence). CDR3: CASSPVGRGEETQYF.

The chain couples TRBV19 to TRBJ2-1. This CDR3 is 12 amino acids long. Looked up from germline, CDR1 is LNHDA and CDR2 is SQIVND (reference sequence). The chain's CDR3 is CASTSDYNEQFF.

The gene calls are TRBV12-3 or TRBV12-4 and TRBJ1-1; TCRdb names TRBD1, which stays unverified in the absence of DNA. There are 14 residues in the CDR3. CDR3 in amino acids: CASSPGSRSTEAFF.

The chain is built from TRBV13 and TRBJ1-5; no DNA is available, so the TRBD1 call from TCRdb remains unchecked. This CDR3 is built from 13 residues. Germline CDR1 PRHDT, CDR2 FYEKMQ (reference sequence). The CDR3: CASSSQGMEPQHF. Using reference TRBV13 and TRBJ1-5 for the parts outside the CDR3, the full variable domain is AAGVIQSPRHLIKEKRETATLKCYPIPRHDTVYWYQQGPGQDPQFLISFYEKMQSDKGSIPDRFSAQQFSDYHSELNMSSLELGDSALYFCASSSQGMEPQHFGDGTRLSIL.

This chain links TRBV29-1 with TRBJ2-2; TCRdb lists TRBD2, though no DNA is available to test this call. CDR1 SQVTM and CDR2 ANQGSEA come from the germline V gene. The CDR3 extends over 16 amino acids. The CDR3: CSVLLAGAVNTGELFF.

The chain carries TRBV29-1 and TRBJ1-2. The CDR3 has 11 amino acids. From germline, CDR1 is SQVTM and CDR2 ANQGSEA. The CDR3 loop is CSVGFMHGYTF.

The chain has TRBV5-1 and TRBJ2-1; the TRBD2 assignment by TCRdb is unverifiable without DNA. There are 15 residues in the CDR3. Germline values: CDR1 SGHRS, CDR2 YFSETQ. This CDR3 reads CASNHGGGANNEQFF.

The V call is TRBV12-3 or TRBV12-4, the J call TRBJ2-7; without DNA, the TCRdb call of TRBD1 cannot be checked. The CDR3 is 16 residues long. This chain's CDR3 is CASSPWVPTGLYEQYF.

This chain uses TRBV29-1 with TRBJ2-5; TCRdb calls TRBD2, which cannot be checked without DNA. CDR3 length equals 15 residues. Germline V gives CDR1 SQVTM, CDR2 ANQGSEA. The CDR3 sequence is CSVEGLAWPEETQYF.

This chain joins TRBV29-1 and TRBJ1-1; TCRdb selects TRBD1, and the lack of DNA leaves this call unchecked. CDR3 length equals 16 residues. Germline CDR1 SQVTM, CDR2 ANQGSEA. CDR3: CSVDPLGQLGNTEAFF.

The V and J genes are TRBV10-1 and TRBJ2-5; with no DNA, the TCRdb D assignment of TRBD2 cannot be verified. Germline-derived CDR1 and CDR2 are WNHNN and SYGVQD (reference sequence). The CDR3 contains 16 residues. This CDR3 is CASSESERLAEETQYF.

V is TRBV29-1 and J is TRBJ2-5; TCRdb outputs TRBD2, but without DNA this stays unchecked. The CDR3 spans 17 residues. The V gene's germline CDR1 is SQVTM and CDR2 ANQGSEA. This chain's CDR3 is CSVEGYRDLEGEETQYF.

The rearrangement joins TRBV4-1 to TRBJ2-7; there is no DNA to check the TCRdb D call of TRBD1. Per germline, CDR1 MGHRA and CDR2 YSYEKL. The CDR3 totals 14 residues. This chain's CDR3 is CASSQGTFSYEQYF.

The chain uses TRBV20-1 and TRBJ2-7; the D call of TRBD2 rests on TCRdb alone, since no DNA is present to check it. The CDR3 totals 15 residues. The V gene's germline CDR1 is DFQATT and CDR2 SNEGSKA (reference sequence). This CDR3 is CSAPLGSGGPYEQYF.